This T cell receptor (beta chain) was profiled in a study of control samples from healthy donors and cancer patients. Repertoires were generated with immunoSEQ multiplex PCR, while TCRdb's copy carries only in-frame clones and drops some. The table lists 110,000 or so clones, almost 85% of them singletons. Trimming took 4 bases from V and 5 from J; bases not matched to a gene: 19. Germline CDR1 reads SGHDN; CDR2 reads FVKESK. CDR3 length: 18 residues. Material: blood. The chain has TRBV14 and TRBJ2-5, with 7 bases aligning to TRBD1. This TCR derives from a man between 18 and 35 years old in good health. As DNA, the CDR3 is TGTGCCAGCAGCCCCAGCCTGGATGCGACAGGGTTTAGGGAGACCCAGTACTTC. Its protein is CASSPSLDATGFRETQYF.